Each of the 29 T cell receptor beta chains below was sequenced from the same sample in a study of identical twins. TCRdb recomputed calls from the 5' RACE reads with MiXCR, one row per CDR3 protein. This table has roughly 690,000 distinct CDR3 sequences, less than 25% appearing once. The same data also went into a second study, on T cells expressing NK-cell markers.

Material: PBMCs. Receptor source: a woman aged 18-35 years in good health.

The sample holds a few counts of this clonotype. This chain joins TRBV5-1 and TRBJ1-1; possible D gene TRBD1, 5 bases. The germline CDR1 and CDR2 sequences are SGHRS and YFSETQ. With 7 bases removed from V and 7 bases from J, the gap between germline ends came to 11 bases. This CDR3 is built from 11 residues. CDR3 sequence reads: CASVSDSEAFF. The CDR3 DNA follows: TGCGCCAGCGTCTCTGACAGTGAAGCTTTCTTT. The full variable domain, rest sourced from reference TRBV5-1 and TRBJ1-1, is KAGVTQTPRYLIKTRGQQVTLSCSPISGHRSVSWYQQTPGQGLQFLFEYFSETQRNKGNFPGRFSGRQFSNSRSEMNVSTLELGDSALYLCASVSDSEAFFGQGTRLTVV.

This clonotype turned up a few times. This chain connects TRBV7-3 to TRBJ2-2, with D tentatively TRBD2 (6 bases). The length of the CDR3 is 15 residues. The V gene's germline CDR1 is SGHTA and CDR2 FQGTGA. Deletions cut 4 bases from V and 6 bases from J, with 15 bases between. This CDR3 reads CASSSELATAGELFF. Written as DNA, the CDR3 is TGTGCCAGCAGCTCCGAACTAGCTACCGCCGGGGAGCTGTTTTTT.

The chain links TRBV27 to TRBJ1-1, with a tentative D call TRBD1 (5 bases). From germline, CDR1 is MNHEY and CDR2 SMNVEV (reference sequence). This CDR3 region has 12 residues. Trimming pared 8 bases from V and 11 bases from J, leaving 18 bases between. This CDR3 reads CASRDLRRTAFF. In DNA, the CDR3 is TGTGCCAGCCGGGACCTAAGAAGGACGGCTTTCTTT.

In DNA form, the CDR3 reads TGTGCCAGCAGCTTACTAGCGGGAGTAAGGGAGCAGTACTTC. Its translation is CASSLLAGVREQYF. The rearrangement uses TRBV7-2 and TRBJ2-7; 10 bases map to TRBD2. CDR3 length equals 14 residues. The germline V gene encodes CDR1 SGHTA and CDR2 FQGNSA. The J segment lost 7 bases and the V segment lost 2 bases, leaving 5 bases of the junction unmatched. Complete variable domain (other parts from reference TRBV7-2 and TRBJ2-7): GAGVSQSPSNKVTEKGKDVELRCDPISGHTALYWYRQSLGQGLEFLIYFQGNSAPDKSGLPSDRFSAERTGGSVSTLTIQRTQQEDSAVYLCASSLLAGVREQYFGPGTRLTVT.

At least ten counts were recorded for this clonotype. In nucleotides, the CDR3 is TGTGCCAGCAGGGGCAGGGCCCTCCTGGGGGGCAATCAGCCCCAGCATTTT. Protein sequence: CASRGRALLGGNQPQHF. V usage is TRBV27 and J usage is TRBJ1-5; possibly TRBD1 for D (5 bases). The germline gives CDR1 MNHEY, CDR2 SMNVEV (reference sequence). The CDR3 has 17 residues. The V end lost 6 bases, the J end lost 2 bases, and 20 bases lay between the germline ends.

This chain links TRBV20-1 with TRBJ2-1, with TRBD1 matching over 10 bases. Germline trimming cut 6 bases from V and 6 bases from J; bases unmatched to any gene: 11. The CDR3 consists of 15 residues. Germline assignment: CDR1 DFQATT and CDR2 SNEGSKA (reference sequence). DNA of the CDR3: TGCAGTGCCCGACGTGGACAGGGGGTTATCAATGAGCAGTTCTTC. It yields the protein CSARRGQGVINEQFF.

A few counts support this clonotype. CDR3 sequence (DNA): TGTGCCAGCAGACTGAGGGGTATGGTCACTGAAGCTTTCTTT. The encoded protein is CASRLRGMVTEAFF. The chain combines TRBV5-5 with TRBJ1-1; D perhaps matches TRBD1 (5 bases). The CDR3 has 14 amino acids. Trimming stripped 5 bases from V and 4 bases from J, with 15 bases between. Germline V CDR1 and CDR2: SGHKS, YYEKEE (reference sequence). Complete variable domain (other parts from reference TRBV5-5 and TRBJ1-1): DAGVTQSPTHLIKTRGQQVTLRCSPISGHKSVSWYQQVLGQGPQFIFQYYEKEERGRGNFPDRFSARQFPNYSSELNVNALLLGDSALYLCASRLRGMVTEAFFGQGTRLTVV.

The gene calls are TRBV7-3 and TRBJ2-1; possible D gene TRBD2, 7 bases. V lost 6 bases and J 0 bases, leaving 18 bases between the germline ends. Per germline, CDR1 SGHTA and CDR2 FQGTGA. CDR3 size: 17 residues. The CDR3 DNA is TGTGCCAGCAGTCAATTAAGTCGGGGGGCCTCCTACAATGAGCAGTTCTTC. Protein sequence: CASSQLSRGASYNEQFF.

The table lists this clonotype with a few counts. The chain combines TRBV7-8 with TRBJ2-1; no clear D gene. Germline values: CDR1 SGHVS, CDR2 FQNEAQ. The CDR3 contains 18 residues. Deletions cut 2 bases from V and 4 bases from J, with 21 bases between. The CDR3 nucleotides are TGTGCCAGCAGCTTAACTTCCTCGATAATAGGCTTTTACAATGAGCAGTTCTTC. This encodes CASSLTSSIIGFYNEQFF.

V and J are TRBV18 and TRBJ1-4, with D unresolved. There are 14 residues in the CDR3. V lost 0 bases to trimming and J lost 7 bases, with 9 bases between them. Per the germline V gene, CDR1 is KGHSH and CDR2 is LQKENI. The CDR3 nucleotides read TGTGCCAGCTCACCACCACCAGGCGGTGAAAAACTGTTTTTT. Encoded protein: CASSPPPGGEKLFF.

The genes are TRBV20-1 and TRBJ2-7, with D maybe TRBD2 (6 bases). Germline loops: CDR1 DFQATT, CDR2 SNEGSKA (reference sequence). This CDR3 has 12 residues. The V end lost 2 bases, the J end lost 7 bases, and 12 bases lay between the germline ends. CDR3 in amino acids: CSARILGGEQYF. The DNA of the CDR3 is TGCAGTGCTAGAATTCTCGGAGGGGAGCAGTACTTC.

In its sample, this clonotype was seen many times. V is TRBV29-1 and J is TRBJ2-3; D could derive from TRBD1 or TRBD2 (5 bases each). Trimming removed 7 bases from V and 4 bases from J, with 15 bases in between. Germline V gene data show CDR1 as SQVTM and CDR2 as ANQGSEA. This CDR3 is 13 amino acids long. CDR3 residues: CSELLVGADTQYF. DNA of the CDR3: TGCAGCGAGCTGTTGGTGGGGGCAGATACGCAGTATTTT.

The gene calls are TRBV29-1 and TRBJ2-2; no clear D gene. The CDR3 is made up of 11 amino acids. Trimming removed 4 bases at V and 3 bases at J, with 3 bases between. Germline V gives CDR1 SQVTM, CDR2 ANQGSEA. As DNA, the CDR3 is TGCAGCGTTGTGCACACCGGGGAGCTGTTTTTT. Protein: CSVVHTGELFF.

Only a few counts were recorded for this clonotype. The V gene is TRBV25-1, the J gene TRBJ2-3; 7 bases line up with TRBD1. V lost 5 bases and J lost 6; bases outside the gene matches: 14. Germline V gene data show CDR1 as MGHDK and CDR2 as SYGVNS. The CDR3 spans 16 residues. CDR3 in amino acids: CASSTLTGIKGDTQYF. The CDR3 DNA reads as TGTGCCAGCAGTACCCTGACAGGGATCAAGGGGGATACGCAGTATTTT.

This clonotype came up a few times. The chain combines TRBV12-3 or TRBV12-4 with TRBJ1-2; the D gene is possibly TRBD1 (6 bases). Trimming removed 2 bases from V and 8 bases from J, with 15 bases in between. There are 14 residues in the CDR3. The CDR3 DNA reads TGTGCCAGCAGTTTAACAGGGAAGGTCGGCGGCTACACCTTC. Its protein is CASSLTGKVGGYTF.

The gene calls are TRBV20-1 and TRBJ2-7; 8 bases line up with TRBD1. Losses at the gene ends were 6 bases for V and 3 bases for J; bases not matched to a gene: 10. CDR1 and CDR2 (germline): DFQATT, SNEGSKA (reference sequence). This CDR3 has 14 amino acids. The CDR3 loop reads CSARQQGDFYEQYF. The CDR3, as DNA: TGCAGTGCGCGTCAACAGGGGGATTTCTACGAGCAGTACTTC.

V gene TRBV7-9 combines with J gene TRBJ2-5, with a possible D match to TRBD2 (5 bases). Germline values: CDR1 SEHNR, CDR2 FQNEAQ (reference sequence). CDR3 length: 14 residues. V dropped 5 bases and J dropped 4 bases, with 14 bases sitting between them. The CDR3 sequence is CASSLNAGVETQYF. The CDR3 DNA sequence: TGTGCCAGCAGCCTTAACGCCGGGGTAGAGACCCAGTACTTC.

The sample holds a few counts of this clonotype. This chain connects TRBV7-2 to TRBJ1-1; D not certain. This CDR3 has 14 residues. Germline values: CDR1 SGHTA, CDR2 FQGNSA. V shed 5 bases and J shed 1 base, with 11 bases lying between them. CDR3 in amino acids: CASSVQVRNTEAFF. For the CDR3, the DNA is TGTGCCAGCAGCGTCCAAGTCAGGAACACTGAAGCTTTCTTT.

The gene calls are TRBV7-2 and TRBJ2-1; TRBD1 aligns across 10 bases. Trimming took 5 bases from V and 12 from J; bases not matched to a gene: 13. The CDR3 contains 15 residues. CDR1 is SGHTA and CDR2 is FQGNSA in the germline V gene. CDR3 region: CASSPGQGILGGQFF. The CDR3 DNA reads as TGTGCCAGCAGCCCGGGACAGGGGATTTTAGGAGGGCAGTTCTTC.

This clonotype was counted between two and nine times. The chain joins TRBV5-6 to TRBJ2-3; D gene unclear. Germline values: CDR1 SGHDT, CDR2 YYEEEE. V lost 4 bases, J lost 2 bases, and 11 bases lay in between. CDR3 size: 14 residues. CDR3 DNA: TGTGCCAGCAGCGGGGTGGTAGTCACAGATACGCAGTATTTT. This translates into CASSGVVVTDTQYF.

Only a few counts were recorded for this clonotype. J is TRBJ2-6 and V is TRBV6-1; D call uncertain. This CDR3 spans 16 amino acids. CDR1 and CDR2 from the germline V gene are MNHNS and SASEGT. The V end lost 5 bases, the J end lost 1 base, and 12 bases lay between the germline ends. DNA of the CDR3: TGTGCCAGCAGTCCGGCTCGAGGTTCTGGGGCCAACGTCCTGACTTTC. Translating it yields CASSPARGSGANVLTF.

The genes are TRBV6-5 and TRBJ2-7, with 14 bases identical to TRBD2. The CDR3 loop spans 18 amino acids. Germline assignment: CDR1 MNHEY and CDR2 SVGAGI. V lost 6 bases and J lost 7; bases outside the gene matches: 17. CDR3 DNA: TGTGCCAGCAGCTATGTTACTGCCGGGACTAGCGGGGGATTGGAGCAGTACTTC. Translation gives CASSYVTAGTSGGLEQYF.

This clonotype was recorded once. The chain links TRBV5-6 to TRBJ2-7; TRBD1 agrees at 12 bases. Germline V gene data show CDR1 as SGHDT and CDR2 as YYEEEE. With 3 bases clipped from V and 7 bases from J, the junction kept 8 bases outside the gene matches. There are 15 residues in the CDR3. CDR3 DNA: TGTGCCAGCAGCTATCCGGGACAGGGGGCAAAGGAGCAGTACTTC. Translation: CASSYPGQGAKEQYF.

Many counts were recorded for this clonotype. This chain connects TRBV11-2 to TRBJ2-1, with 9 positions matching TRBD1. Germline V gene sequence: CDR1 SGHAT, CDR2 FQNNGV. Trimming took 5 bases from V and 7 from J; bases not matched to a gene: 18. This CDR3 region has 18 residues. CDR3 sequence: CASSQLLQGAAGLNEQFF. The CDR3 region has the DNA TGTGCCAGCAGCCAACTCCTACAGGGGGCGGCCGGTTTAAATGAGCAGTTCTTC.

The chain carries TRBV7-9 and TRBJ2-1; D not resolved. The CDR3 loop spans 14 amino acids. Looked up from germline, CDR1 is SEHNR and CDR2 is FQNEAQ (reference sequence). V dropped 5 bases and J dropped 6 bases, with 14 bases sitting between them. The CDR3, as DNA: TGTGCCAGCAGCCCTCTGAAGGTGGTCAATGAGCAGTTCTTC. Its translation: CASSPLKVVNEQFF.

This clonotype was picked up many times. The V and J genes are TRBV20-1 and TRBJ2-1; 7 bases match TRBD2. The CDR3 has 16 amino acids. CDR1 is DFQATT, CDR2 SNEGSKA, per germline (reference sequence). V lost 0 bases and J lost 6; bases outside the gene matches: 11. This CDR3 is CSARDPGPSGGNEQFF. The CDR3 DNA sequence: TGCAGTGCTAGAGATCCAGGCCCCTCGGGGGGCAATGAGCAGTTCTTC.

The chain recombines TRBV5-1 with TRBJ2-1, with 10 bases aligning to TRBD2. Trimming cost V 1 base and J 6 bases; bases outside gene matches: 4. This CDR3 has 15 amino acids. Germline V gene sequence: CDR1 SGHRS, CDR2 YFSETQ. The CDR3 region has the DNA TGCGCCAGCAGCTTGAGGAGCGGGGGGGCCAATGAGCAGTTCTTC. It is translated as CASSLRSGGANEQFF.

This chain joins TRBV20-1 and TRBJ2-7; 9 nucleotides line up with TRBD1. The germline gives CDR1 DFQATT, CDR2 SNEGSKA (reference sequence). The CDR3 is 13 residues long. The V gene end was trimmed by 6 bases and the J gene end by 6 bases; junction bases not matched to a gene: 9. CDR3 sequence: CSAGRGQGLEQYF. The CDR3 DNA reads TGCAGTGCGGGGAGGGGACAGGGCCTCGAGCAGTACTTC.

The sample holds a few counts of this clonotype. V is TRBV20-1 and J is TRBJ2-2; D not resolved. Trimming cost V 7 bases and J 7 bases, with 7 bases left between them. Germline lookup yields CDR1 DFQATT and CDR2 SNEGSKA (reference sequence). The CDR3 covers 10 residues. Here the CDR3 DNA reads TGCAGTGTGTATGTCGGGGAGCTGTTTTTT. This codes for CSVYVGELFF.